A single sample gave rise to the 18 T cell receptor beta chains below, sequenced in a study of tumor and adjacent non-tumor tissue in lung cancer. RNA was extracted from bulk tissue without any cell sorting. More than 3 cm separated this lung sample from the edge of the tumor. The library came from three nested PCR rounds adapted from ARM-PCR protocols. Via MiXCR, TCRdb re-called the multiplex PCR reads, giving one row per CDR3 protein. Of some 73,000 distinct CDR3 sequences in the sample, around 80% were seen once. The sample comprised distant non-tumor lung tissue. The receptors originated from a man in his 60s with non-small cell lung cancer.

Concerning this clonotype itself: This may be a read error: a much more frequent sequence differs by one nucleotide. This chain joins TRBV5-6 and TRBJ1-6; D call uncertain. The CDR3 extends over 13 amino acids. The V gene lost 4 bases and the J gene lost 9 bases, with 11 bases spanning the gap. From germline, CDR1 is SGHDT and CDR2 YYEEEE. The CDR3 DNA reads as TGTGCCAGCAGCCGGAGGCATAGTTCACCCCTCCACTTT. Protein: CASSRRHSSPLHF.

As for this clonotype: One end of the junction fails to match germline, which may point to a read error. The chain is built from TRBV6-4 and TRBJ2-1, with a possible D match to TRBD2 (5 bases). CDR1 and CDR2 (germline): MRHNA, SNTAGT. The CDR3 contains 15 residues. The CDR3 here is CASSGSSRSSNEQFF. The CDR3 DNA sequence: TGTGCGAGCAGTGGGTCTAGCAGGAGTTCTAATGAGCAGTTCTTC.

Worth noting for this clonotype: A read error may produce the germline difference seen at one junction end. The chain combines TRBV20-1 with TRBJ2-1; perhaps TRBD2 as D (6 bases). The CDR3 length is 12 residues. CDR1 and CDR2 from the germline V gene are DFQATT and SNEGSKA (reference sequence). CDR3 nucleotide sequence: TGCAGTGCTAGATACCGGGAGTATGAGCAGATCTTC. The encoded protein is CSARYREYEQIF.

The V call is TRBV7-6, the J call TRBJ1-2; the D gene is possibly TRBD1 (6 bases). Germline loops: CDR1 SGHVS, CDR2 FNYEAQ. V was pared by 1 base and J by 3 bases, with 15 bases between. The CDR3 contains 16 residues. This CDR3 reads CASSLGQGRRDYGYTF. The CDR3 bases are TGTGCCAGCAGCTTAGGGCAGGGGAGGCGGGACTATGGCTACACCTTC.

Remarks on this clonotype: One end of the junction is discordant with germline, which a read error may explain. J is TRBJ2-7 and V is TRBV20-1; the match to TRBD1 covers 9 bases. The CDR3 consists of 13 residues. CDR1 and CDR2 from the germline V gene are DFQATT and SNEGSKA (reference sequence). The CDR3 sequence is CSARGDREYEQHF. CDR3 DNA: TGCAGTGCTAGGGGGGACAGGGAATACGAGCAGCACTTC.

A word on this clonotype: A junction boundary mismatches the germline segment, possibly from a read error. The chain links TRBV24-1 to TRBJ2-5; 7 nucleotides align to TRBD1. The V gene's germline CDR1 is KGHDR and CDR2 SFDVKD. The CDR3 has 15 amino acids. This CDR3 is CATSDPGNRGEIQYF. The CDR3 DNA is TGTGCCACCAGTGATCCCGGGAACAGGGGAGAGATCCAGTACTTC.

The gene calls are TRBV20-1 and TRBJ1-2; TRBD1 is a possible D gene (6 bases). The CDR3 consists of 15 residues. The germline V gene encodes CDR1 DFQATT and CDR2 SNEGSKA (reference sequence). Trimming pared 0 bases from V and 9 bases from J, leaving 20 bases between. CDR3 nucleotides: TGCAGTGCTAGAGAACTTACAGGGAAAAATGGTAGCTACACCTTC. Translated, it gives CSARELTGKNGSYTF.

Of note for this clonotype: The junction differs from germline at one of its ends, possibly a read error. The rearrangement links TRBV5-1 to TRBJ1-1, with 10 bases matching TRBD1. The length of the CDR3 is 14 residues. Looked up from germline, CDR1 is SGHRS and CDR2 is YFSETQ. CDR3 DNA sequence: TGTACCAGCAGCTTAAGACAGGGGGCGACTGAAGCTTTCTTT. It encodes CTSSLRQGATEAFF.

Turning to this clonotype: One end of the junction is discordant with germline, which a read error may explain. The chain recombines TRBV6-1 with TRBJ1-5, with D uncertain. In germline, CDR1 is MNHNS, CDR2 SASEGT. This CDR3 spans 14 amino acids. CDR3 sequence (DNA): TGTGACAGCAGTGGGCACTATAGCAATCAGCCCCAGCATTTT. This translates into CDSSGHYSNQPQHF.

This chain links TRBV6-5 with TRBJ2-5; D possibly uses TRBD1 or TRBD2 (5 bases each). The CDR3 has 14 amino acids. The V gene lost 7 bases and the J gene lost 9 bases, with 21 bases spanning the gap. Germline lookup yields CDR1 MNHEY and CDR2 SVGAGI. The CDR3 sequence: CASNGTGTAEAQYF. The DNA of the CDR3 is TGTGCCAGCAATGGTACCGGGACCGCGGAGGCCCAGTACTTC.

Turning to this clonotype: A junction end diverges from the germline sequence, so it may reflect a read error. The chain couples TRBV4-2 to TRBJ1-5; possibly TRBD1 for D (5 bases). This CDR3 comprises 18 residues. CDR1 is LGHNA and CDR2 is YNFKEQ in the germline V gene. The CDR3 sequence: CASSQEMGVGCSNQPQHF. The CDR3 region has the DNA TGTGCCAGCAGCCAAGAGATGGGGGTAGGGTGTAGCAATCAGCCCCAACATTTT.

This clonotype has a count of ten or more. The CDR3 region has the DNA TGCAGTGCTCGGGACTTCCGGATCACAGATACGCAGTATTTT. Its translation is CSARDFRITDTQYF. The chain couples TRBV20-1 to TRBJ2-3; tentatively, D is TRBD2 (6 bases). Germline V gene lookup returns CDR1 DFQATT and CDR2 SNEGSKA (reference sequence). This CDR3 is 14 amino acids long. The germline V and J ends were trimmed by 5 bases and 2 bases, with 14 bases remaining between them.

Ten or more counts support this clonotype. The J gene is TRBJ1-4, the V gene TRBV6-6; 8 nucleotides line up with TRBD1. Germline V lookup: CDR1 MNHNY, CDR2 SVGAGI (reference sequence). With V trimmed by 6 bases and J by 3 bases, 6 bases remained unmatched. The CDR3 is 15 residues long. CDR3 sequence reads: CASSQGARANEKLFF. The CDR3 region has the DNA TGTGCCAGCAGCCAGGGGGCGCGAGCTAATGAAAAACTGTTTTTT.

A remark on this clonotype: An end of the junction differs from the germline gene, which may be a read error. The CDR3, as DNA: TGCAGTGCCAGAGATTACGAGCGGGGGCTGGATACGCAGTATTTT. As protein: CSARDYERGLDTQYF. V is TRBV20-1 and J is TRBJ2-3, with 8 bases matching TRBD2. Germline V gene sequence: CDR1 DFQATT, CDR2 SNEGSKA (reference sequence). The CDR3 is made up of 15 amino acids.

The V gene is TRBV12-3 or TRBV12-4, the J gene TRBJ2-2, with 8 bases aligning to TRBD1. V shed 4 bases and J 9 bases; nucleotides not matched to a gene: 13. The CDR3 is made up of 16 amino acids. The CDR3 nucleotides read TGTGCCAGCAGTTGGCCGAGACAGGGGTTCGCCTGGGAGCTGTTTTTT. Encoded protein: CASSWPRQGFAWELFF.

About this clonotype itself: Sequence at one end of the junction differs from germline and may be a read error. The chain employs TRBV6-1 and TRBJ1-2; D uncertain. CDR1 MNHNS and CDR2 SASEGT come from the germline V gene. The CDR3 is 16 residues long. The CDR3 DNA reads TGTGCCAACAGTGAACGGGTTTTTGAAGGACGCTATGGCTACACCTTC. Protein sequence: CANSERVFEGRYGYTF.

The V gene is TRBV5-1, the J gene TRBJ1-4; D may be TRBD1 (5 bases). The V and J ends lost 8 bases and 4 bases respectively, with 21 bases between them. Germline CDR1 is SGHRS and CDR2 is YFSETQ. The length of the CDR3 is 16 residues. In DNA, the CDR3 is TGCGCCAGTAGCCGAAGCGACAGCGCAATTAATGAAAAACTGTTTTTT. Protein sequence: CASSRSDSAINEKLFF.

A word on this clonotype: Because it lacks the conserved phenylalanine or tryptophan at the end, this CDR3 is likely a read error. This chain links TRBV6-1 with TRBJ2-7, with 7 bases aligning to TRBD1. The CDR3 covers 14 residues. The germline CDR1 and CDR2 sequences are MNHNS and SASEGT. The CDR3 loop reads CVSNAGTANYEQYL. The CDR3 nucleotides are TGTGTCAGCAACGCTGGGACAGCCAACTACGAGCAGTACTTA.